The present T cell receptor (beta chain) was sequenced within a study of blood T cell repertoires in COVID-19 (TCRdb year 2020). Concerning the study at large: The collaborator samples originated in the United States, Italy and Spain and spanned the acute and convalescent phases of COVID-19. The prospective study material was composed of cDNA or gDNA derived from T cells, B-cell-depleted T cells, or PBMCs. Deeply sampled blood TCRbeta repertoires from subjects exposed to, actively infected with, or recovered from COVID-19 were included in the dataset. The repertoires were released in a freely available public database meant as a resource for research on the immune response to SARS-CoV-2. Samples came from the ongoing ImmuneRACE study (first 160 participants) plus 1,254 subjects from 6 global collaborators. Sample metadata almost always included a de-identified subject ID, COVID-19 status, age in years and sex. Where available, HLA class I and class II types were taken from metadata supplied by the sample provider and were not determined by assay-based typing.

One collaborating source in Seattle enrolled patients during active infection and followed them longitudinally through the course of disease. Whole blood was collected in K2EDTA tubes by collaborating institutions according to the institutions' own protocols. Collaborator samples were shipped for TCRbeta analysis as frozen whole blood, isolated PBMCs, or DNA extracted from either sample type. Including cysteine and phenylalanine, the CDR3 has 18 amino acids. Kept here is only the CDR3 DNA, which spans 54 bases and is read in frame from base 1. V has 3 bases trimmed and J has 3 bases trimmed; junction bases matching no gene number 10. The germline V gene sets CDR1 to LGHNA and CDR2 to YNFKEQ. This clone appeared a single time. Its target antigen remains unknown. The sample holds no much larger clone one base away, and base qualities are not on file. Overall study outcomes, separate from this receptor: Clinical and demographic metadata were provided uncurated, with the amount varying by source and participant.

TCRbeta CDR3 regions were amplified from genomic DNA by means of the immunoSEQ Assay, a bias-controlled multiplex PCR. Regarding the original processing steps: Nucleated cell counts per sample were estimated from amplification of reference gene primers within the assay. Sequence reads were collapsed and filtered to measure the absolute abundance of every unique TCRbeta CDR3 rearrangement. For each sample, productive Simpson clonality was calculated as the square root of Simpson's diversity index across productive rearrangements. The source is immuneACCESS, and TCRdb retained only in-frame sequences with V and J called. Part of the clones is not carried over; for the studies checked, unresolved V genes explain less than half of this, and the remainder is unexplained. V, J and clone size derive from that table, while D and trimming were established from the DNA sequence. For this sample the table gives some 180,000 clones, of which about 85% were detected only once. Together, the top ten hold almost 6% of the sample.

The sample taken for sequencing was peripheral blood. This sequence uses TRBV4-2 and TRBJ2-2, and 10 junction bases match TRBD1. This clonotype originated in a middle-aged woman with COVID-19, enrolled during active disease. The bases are TGTGCCAGCAGCCATCCCCAGTTTGGGACAGGGGACACCGGGGAGCTGTTTTTT. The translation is CASSHPQFGTGDTGELFF.